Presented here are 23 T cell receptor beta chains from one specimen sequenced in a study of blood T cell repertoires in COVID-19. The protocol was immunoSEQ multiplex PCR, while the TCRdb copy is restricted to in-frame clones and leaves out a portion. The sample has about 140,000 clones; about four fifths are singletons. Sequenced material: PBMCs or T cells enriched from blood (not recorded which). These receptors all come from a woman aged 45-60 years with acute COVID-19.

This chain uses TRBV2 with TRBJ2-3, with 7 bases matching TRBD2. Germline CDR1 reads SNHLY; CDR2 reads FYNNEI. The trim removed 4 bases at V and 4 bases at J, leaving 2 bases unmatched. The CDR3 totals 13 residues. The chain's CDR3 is CASSGGRADTQYF. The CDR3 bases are TGTGCCAGCAGTGGGGGGAGGGCAGATACGCAGTATTTT.

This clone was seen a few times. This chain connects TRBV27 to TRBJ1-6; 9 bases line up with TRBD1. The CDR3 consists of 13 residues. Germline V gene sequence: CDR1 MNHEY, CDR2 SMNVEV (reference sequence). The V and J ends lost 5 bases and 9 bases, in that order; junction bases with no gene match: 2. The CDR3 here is CASSPDRGSPLHF. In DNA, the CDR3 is TGTGCCAGCAGTCCGGACAGGGGTTCACCCCTCCACTTT.

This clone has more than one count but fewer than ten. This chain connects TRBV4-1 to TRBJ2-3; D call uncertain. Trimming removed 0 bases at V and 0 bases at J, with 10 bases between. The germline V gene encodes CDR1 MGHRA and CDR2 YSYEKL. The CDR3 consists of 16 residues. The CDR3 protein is CASSQDFSLSTDTQYF. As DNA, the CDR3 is TGCGCCAGCAGCCAAGATTTTAGTCTTAGCACAGATACGCAGTATTTT.

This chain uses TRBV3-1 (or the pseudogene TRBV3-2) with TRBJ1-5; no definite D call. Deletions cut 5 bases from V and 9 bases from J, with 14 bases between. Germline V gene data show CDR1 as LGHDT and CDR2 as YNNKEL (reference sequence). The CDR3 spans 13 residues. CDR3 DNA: TGTGCCAGCAGCGAAGGGAGGAAGTCGCCCCAGCATTTT. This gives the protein CASSEGRKSPQHF.

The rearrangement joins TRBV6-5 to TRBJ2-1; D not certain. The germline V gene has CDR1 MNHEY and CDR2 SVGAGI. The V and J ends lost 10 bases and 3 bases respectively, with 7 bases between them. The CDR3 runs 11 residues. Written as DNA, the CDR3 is TGTGCCATTCTAGACTACAATGAGCAGTTCTTC. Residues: CAILDYNEQFF.

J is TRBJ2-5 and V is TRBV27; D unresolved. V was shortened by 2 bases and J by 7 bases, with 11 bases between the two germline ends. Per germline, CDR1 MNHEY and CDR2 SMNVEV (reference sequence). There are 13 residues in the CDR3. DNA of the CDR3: TGTGCCAGCAGTTTAGACCAGGCAGCGACCCAGTACTTC. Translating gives CASSLDQAATQYF.

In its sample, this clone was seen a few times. The CDR3 spells CASSRVFRVDSGNTIYF. As DNA, the CDR3 is TGTGCCAGCTCCCGGGTCTTTCGGGTCGACTCTGGAAACACCATATATTTT. V gene TRBV2 combines with J gene TRBJ1-3; D not certain. The CDR3 covers 17 residues. Germline V gives CDR1 SNHLY, CDR2 FYNNEI. Trimming shortened V by 8 bases and J by 0 bases, and 20 bases separated the two germline ends.

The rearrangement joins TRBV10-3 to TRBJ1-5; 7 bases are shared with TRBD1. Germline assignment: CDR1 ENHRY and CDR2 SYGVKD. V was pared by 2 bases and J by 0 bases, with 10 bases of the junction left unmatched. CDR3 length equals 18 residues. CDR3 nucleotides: TGTGCCATCAGTGAGAGCCCCACAGGGGTGGGTAGCAATCAGCCCCAGCATTTT. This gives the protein CAISESPTGVGSNQPQHF.

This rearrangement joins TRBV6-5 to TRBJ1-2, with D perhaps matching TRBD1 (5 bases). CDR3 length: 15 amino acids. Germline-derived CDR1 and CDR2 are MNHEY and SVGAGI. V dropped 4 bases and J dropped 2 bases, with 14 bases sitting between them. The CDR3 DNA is TGTGCCAGCAGTTCCCGGGGGGGTGGGAACTATGGCTACACCTTC. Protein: CASSSRGGGNYGYTF.

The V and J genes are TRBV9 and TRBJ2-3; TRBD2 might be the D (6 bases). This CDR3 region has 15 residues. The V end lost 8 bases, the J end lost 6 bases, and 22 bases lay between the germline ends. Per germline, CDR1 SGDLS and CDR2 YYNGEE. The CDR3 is CASSRGAGPGDTQYF. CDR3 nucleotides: TGTGCCAGTTCCCGAGGGGCGGGGCCTGGTGATACGCAGTATTTT.

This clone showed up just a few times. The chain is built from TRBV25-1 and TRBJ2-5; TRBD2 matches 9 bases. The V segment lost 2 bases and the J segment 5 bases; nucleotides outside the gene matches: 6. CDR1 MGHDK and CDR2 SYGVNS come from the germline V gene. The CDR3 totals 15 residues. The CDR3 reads CASSERRGRGETQYF. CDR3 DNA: TGTGCCAGCAGTGAACGACGCGGGAGGGGGGAGACCCAGTACTTC.

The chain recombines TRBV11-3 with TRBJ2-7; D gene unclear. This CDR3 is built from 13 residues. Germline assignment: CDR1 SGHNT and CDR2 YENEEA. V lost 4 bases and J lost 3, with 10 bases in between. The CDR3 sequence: CASSSRHGYEQYF. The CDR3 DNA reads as TGTGCCAGCAGCTCCCGACACGGCTACGAGCAGTACTTC.

In nucleotides, the CDR3 is TGTGCCAGCAGCCCGAGGATGCTAGCGGGAAACATTCAGTACTTC. This sequence encodes CASSPRMLAGNIQYF. The genes are TRBV4-2 and TRBJ2-4, with 8 nucleotides matching TRBD2. CDR1 is LGHNA, CDR2 YNFKEQ, per germline. V dropped 4 bases and J dropped 6; count of bases not matched to a gene: 8. The CDR3 runs to 15 residues.

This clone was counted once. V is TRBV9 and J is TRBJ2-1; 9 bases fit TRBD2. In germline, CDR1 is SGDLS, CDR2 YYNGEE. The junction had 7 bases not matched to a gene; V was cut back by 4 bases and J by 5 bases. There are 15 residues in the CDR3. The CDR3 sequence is CASSPGTSRDNEQFF. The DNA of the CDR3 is TGTGCCAGCAGCCCCGGGACTAGCAGAGACAATGAGCAGTTCTTC. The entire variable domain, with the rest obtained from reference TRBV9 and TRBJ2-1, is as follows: DSGVTQTPKHLITATGQRVTLRCSPRSGDLSVYWYQQSLDQGLQFLIQYYNGEERAKGNILERFSAQQFPDLHSELNLSSLELGDSALYFCASSPGTSRDNEQFFGPGTRLTVL.

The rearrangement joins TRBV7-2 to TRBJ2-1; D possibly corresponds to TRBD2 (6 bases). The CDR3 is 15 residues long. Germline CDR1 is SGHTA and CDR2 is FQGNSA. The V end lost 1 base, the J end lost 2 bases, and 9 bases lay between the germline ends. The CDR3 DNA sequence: TGTGCCAGCAGCTTAGGTATAGCGGCCTACAATGAGCAGTTCTTC. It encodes CASSLGIAAYNEQFF.

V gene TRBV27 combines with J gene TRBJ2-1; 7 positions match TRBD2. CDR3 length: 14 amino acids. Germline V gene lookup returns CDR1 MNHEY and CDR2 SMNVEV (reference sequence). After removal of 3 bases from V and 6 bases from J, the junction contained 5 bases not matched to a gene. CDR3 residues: CASSLREWGNEQFF. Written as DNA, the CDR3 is TGTGCCAGCAGTTTGCGGGAGTGGGGCAATGAGCAGTTCTTC.

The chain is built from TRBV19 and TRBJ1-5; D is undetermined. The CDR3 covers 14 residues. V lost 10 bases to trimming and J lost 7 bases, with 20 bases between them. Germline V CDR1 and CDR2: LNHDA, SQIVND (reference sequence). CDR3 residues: CATTPRGSGQPQHF. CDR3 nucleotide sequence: TGTGCCACCACCCCCCGGGGTTCGGGCCAGCCCCAGCATTTT.

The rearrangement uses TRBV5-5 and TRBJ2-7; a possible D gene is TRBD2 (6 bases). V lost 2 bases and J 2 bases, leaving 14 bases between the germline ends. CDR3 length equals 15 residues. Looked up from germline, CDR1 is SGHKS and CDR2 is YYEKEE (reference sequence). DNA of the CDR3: TGTGCCAGCAGCTTCCGGGACTCGGGGGCCTACGAGCAGTACTTC. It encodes CASSFRDSGAYEQYF. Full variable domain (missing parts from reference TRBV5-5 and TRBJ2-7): DAGVTQSPTHLIKTRGQQVTLRCSPISGHKSVSWYQQVLGQGPQFIFQYYEKEERGRGNFPDRFSARQFPNYSSELNVNALLLGDSALYLCASSFRDSGAYEQYFGPGTRLTVT.

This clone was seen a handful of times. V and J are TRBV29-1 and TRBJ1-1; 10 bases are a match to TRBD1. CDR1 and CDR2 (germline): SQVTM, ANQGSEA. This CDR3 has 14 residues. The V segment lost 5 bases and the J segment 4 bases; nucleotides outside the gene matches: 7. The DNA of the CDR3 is TGCAGCGTTAGACAGGGGGCGAGTAGCACTGAAGCTTTCTTT. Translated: CSVRQGASSTEAFF.

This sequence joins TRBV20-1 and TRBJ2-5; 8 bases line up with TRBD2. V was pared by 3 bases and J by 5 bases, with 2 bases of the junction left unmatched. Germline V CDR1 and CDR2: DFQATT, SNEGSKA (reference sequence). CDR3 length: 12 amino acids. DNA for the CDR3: TGCAGTGCTAGTCCTAGCGGGGAGACCCAGTACTTC. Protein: CSASPSGETQYF.

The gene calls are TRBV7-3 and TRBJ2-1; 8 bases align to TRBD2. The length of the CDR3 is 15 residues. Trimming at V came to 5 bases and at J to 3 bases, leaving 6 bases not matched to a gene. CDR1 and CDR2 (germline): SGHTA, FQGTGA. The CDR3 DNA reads TGTGCCAGCAGCCCCCGGGGACTAGACTACAATGAGCAGTTCTTC. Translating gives CASSPRGLDYNEQFF.

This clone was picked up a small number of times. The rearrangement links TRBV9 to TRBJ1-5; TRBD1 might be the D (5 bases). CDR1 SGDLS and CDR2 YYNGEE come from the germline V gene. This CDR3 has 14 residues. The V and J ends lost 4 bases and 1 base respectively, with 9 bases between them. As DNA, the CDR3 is TGTGCCAGCAGCCCAGGGCTAAGCAATCAGCCCCAGCATTTT. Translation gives CASSPGLSNQPQHF. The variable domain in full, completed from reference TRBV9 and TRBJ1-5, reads DSGVTQTPKHLITATGQRVTLRCSPRSGDLSVYWYQQSLDQGLQFLIQYYNGEERAKGNILERFSAQQFPDLHSELNLSSLELGDSALYFCASSPGLSNQPQHFGDGTRLSIL.

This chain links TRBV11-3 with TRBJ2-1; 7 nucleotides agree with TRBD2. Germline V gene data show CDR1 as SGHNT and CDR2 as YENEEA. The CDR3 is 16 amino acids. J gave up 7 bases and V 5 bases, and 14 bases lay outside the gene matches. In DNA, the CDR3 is TGTGCCAGCAGCGCACCCCCGGGAGGTCCCCTAAATGAGCAGTTCTTC. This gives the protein CASSAPPGGPLNEQFF.